The entry that follows covers one T cell receptor beta chain sequence. Seattle patients were enrolled during active infection and followed longitudinally. The sample originates from a study of blood T cell repertoires in COVID-19. Study overall: Spain, Italy and the United States supplied samples that represented acute and convalescent COVID-19. PBMCs, B-cell-depleted T cells, or T cells provided the cDNA or gDNA that made up the material.

Original analysis: The authors estimated nucleated cell counts from reference gene primer amplification. Generated by immunoSEQ multiplex PCR, the TCRdb table keeps only in-frame clones and is missing some. The V and J calls and clone size are taken from that table; D and trimming were inferred from the DNA. The sample consists of some 200,000 clones, about 85% of them appearing once. There are 14 residues in the CDR3. Per germline, CDR1 MNHNS and CDR2 SASEGT. Trimming stripped 0 bases from V and 9 bases from J, with 14 bases between. The V gene is TRBV6-1, the J gene TRBJ1-1, with D possibly being TRBD1 (5 bases). Sequencing input: peripheral blood. This TCR was sampled from a man in his sixties with COVID-19, enrolled during active disease. The CDR3 nucleotides read TGTGCCAGCAGTGAAGCGGTGGGGCAAGCTCAAGCTTTCTTT. It yields the protein CASSEAVGQAQAFF.